The 9 T cell receptor beta chains listed next were all sequenced from one sample in a study of cytomegalovirus exposure and HLA in healthy donors. In the PCR, 60 Vbeta and 13 Jbeta primers were used. The repertoire was sequenced with immunoSEQ multiplex PCR; TCRdb's copy has only in-frame clones and lacks some. This sample has around 120,000 clones, with 80% found just once. The sequenced sample consisted of PBMCs. These receptor sequences come from a woman aged 40 to 50 in good health and CMV-seronegative.

This chain joins TRBV7-9 and TRBJ1-2, with TRBD1 identical over 10 bases. This CDR3 has 14 amino acids. Germline loops: CDR1 SEHNR, CDR2 FQNEAQ (reference sequence). After removal of 1 base from V and 8 bases from J, the junction contained 4 bases not matched to a gene. CDR3 in amino acids: CASSLELTGGGYTF. CDR3 DNA: TGTGCCAGCAGCTTAGAGCTGACAGGGGGCGGCTACACCTTC.

V usage is TRBV7-3 and J usage is TRBJ2-7; TRBD2 aligns across 8 bases. The junction had 3 bases not matched to a gene; V was cut back by 5 bases and J by 9 bases. CDR3 size: 11 residues. Germline CDR1 is SGHTA and CDR2 is FQGTGA. The CDR3 loop is CASSLGGGQYF. The CDR3, as DNA: TGTGCCAGCAGCCTCGGGGGGGGGCAGTACTTC.

This clone was detected a few times. This rearrangement joins TRBV19 to TRBJ2-7, with D perhaps matching TRBD2 (5 bases). The CDR3 length is 16 residues. Germline lookup yields CDR1 LNHDA and CDR2 SQIVND (reference sequence). V was clipped by 1 base and J by 0 bases, with 13 bases between them. CDR3 nucleotides: TGTGCCAGTAGTATAGGAAGCGGCAGCTTCTCCTACGAGCAGTACTTC. It encodes CASSIGSGSFSYEQYF.

This sequence joins TRBV10-3 and TRBJ2-7, with TRBD1 matching 7 bases. V gave up 4 bases and J gave up 6 bases; unmatched junction bases: 3. This CDR3 spans 12 amino acids. Germline-derived CDR1 and CDR2 are ENHRY and SYGVKD. The CDR3 loop reads CAISGDSAEQYF. As DNA, the CDR3 is TGTGCCATCAGTGGGGACAGCGCCGAGCAGTACTTC.

CDR3 DNA sequence: TGTGCCACGCACCCGGCAGGGGGCCCCATGAACACTGAAGCTTTCTTT. Amino acid sequence: CATHPAGGPMNTEAFF. The chain combines TRBV10-3 with TRBJ1-1; the match to TRBD1 covers 8 bases. The CDR3 is made up of 16 amino acids. The ends lost 10 bases at V and 0 bases at J; junction bases unmatched: 13. From germline, CDR1 is ENHRY and CDR2 SYGVKD.

The chain couples TRBV27 to TRBJ1-5; D may be TRBD1 (6 bases). From germline, CDR1 is MNHEY and CDR2 SMNVEV (reference sequence). Between the trimmed V and J ends, which lost 3 bases and 6 bases, there was a span of 12 bases. This CDR3 has 14 residues. CDR3 nucleotides: TGTGCCAGCAGTTTCAACAGGGCAAGTCAGCCCCAGCATTTT. As protein: CASSFNRASQPQHF.

This clone was seen more than once but under ten times. This sequence joins TRBV4-3 and TRBJ1-1; the match to TRBD1 covers 9 bases. The V and J ends lost 3 bases and 10 bases, in that order; junction bases with no gene match: 15. The CDR3 is made up of 16 amino acids. From germline, CDR1 is LGHNA and CDR2 YSLEER. The CDR3 region is CASSQSSGQGSSTAFF. The CDR3 region has the DNA TGCGCCAGCAGCCAGAGCTCGGGACAGGGCTCCTCAACAGCTTTCTTT.

The V gene is TRBV7-6, the J gene TRBJ2-7, with TRBD1 matching over 9 bases. This CDR3 comprises 15 residues. Losses at the gene ends were 3 bases for V and 2 bases for J; bases not matched to a gene: 5. Germline values: CDR1 SGHVS, CDR2 FNYEAQ. CDR3 coding DNA: TGTGCCAGCAGCTTCGGACAGGGGTACCCCTACGAGCAGTACTTC. It yields the protein CASSFGQGYPYEQYF.

The chain recombines TRBV19 with TRBJ2-2; D is possibly TRBD2 (6 bases). V gave up 3 bases and J gave up 4 bases, with 12 bases separating them. The CDR3 runs 15 residues. In germline, CDR1 is LNHDA, CDR2 SQIVND (reference sequence). The CDR3: CASSIGSVVTGELFF. Here the CDR3 DNA reads TGTGCCAGTAGTATCGGGAGTGTGGTCACCGGGGAGCTGTTTTTT.